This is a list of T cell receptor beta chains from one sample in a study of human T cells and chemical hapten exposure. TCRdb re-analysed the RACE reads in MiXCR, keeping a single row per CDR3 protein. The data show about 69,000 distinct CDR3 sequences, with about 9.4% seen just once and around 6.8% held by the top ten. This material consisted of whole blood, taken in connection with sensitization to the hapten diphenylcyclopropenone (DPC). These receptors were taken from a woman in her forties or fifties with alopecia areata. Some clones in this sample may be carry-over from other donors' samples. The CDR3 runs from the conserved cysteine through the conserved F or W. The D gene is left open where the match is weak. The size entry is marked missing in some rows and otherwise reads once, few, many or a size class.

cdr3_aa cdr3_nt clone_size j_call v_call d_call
CASIPQGSNTEAFF TGTGCCAGCATTCCACAGGGTTCGAACACTGAAGCTTTCTTT many TRBJ1-1 TRBV25-1 .
CSAVIAGRPNNEQFF TGCAGCGCCGTTATAGCGGGACGCCCGAACAATGAGCAGTTCTTC . TRBJ2-1 TRBV29-1 TRBD2
CASSLEAGGGLQPQHF TGCGCCAGCAGCTTGGAGGCAGGGGGTGGCCTTCAGCCCCAGCATTTT . TRBJ1-5 TRBV5-1 TRBD1
CSVEGRYEQYF TGCAGCGTTGAAGGGCGCTACGAGCAGTACTTC . TRBJ2-7 TRBV29-1 .
CASNLAGNSYNEQFF TGTGCCAGCAACCTCGCCGGGAATTCCTACAATGAGCAGTTCTTC few TRBJ2-1 TRBV3-1 .
CASSYSAEDLETQYF TGTGCCAGCAGTTACTCGGCAGAAGATCTAGAGACCCAGTACTTC many TRBJ2-5 TRBV6-5 .
CASSFAGGSNTGELFF TGTGCCAGCAGCTTCGCAGGCGGATCGAACACCGGGGAGCTGTTTTTT . TRBJ2-2 TRBV9 .
CSATPGVSNEQYF TGCAGTGCTACACCGGGAGTCTCGAACGAGCAGTACTTC many TRBJ2-7 TRBV20-1 .
CASSRFTASGSRASTDTQYF TGTGCCAGCAGCCGGTTCACGGCTAGCGGGAGTCGTGCTAGCACAGATACGCAGTATTTT many TRBJ2-3 TRBV3-1 TRBD2
CASSVEGLAGGNEQFF TGTGCCAGCAGCGTAGAGGGACTAGCGGGAGGCAATGAGCAGTTCTTC . TRBJ2-1 TRBV9 TRBD2
CASSRASERYEQYF TGTGCCAGCAGTAGGGCTAGCGAAAGATACGAGCAGTACTTC . TRBJ2-7 TRBV12-3/TRBV12-4 .
CASSGDRDFAEAFF TGTGCCAGCAGCGGCGACAGGGATTTTGCTGAAGCTTTCTTT many TRBJ1-1 TRBV7-9 TRBD1
CASSPLRENQPQHF TGTGCCAGCTCACCACTAAGGGAAAATCAGCCCCAGCATTTT many TRBJ1-5 TRBV18 .
CASSALLGTEAFF TGTGCCAGCAGCGCCCTCCTAGGAACTGAAGCTTTCTTT . TRBJ1-1 TRBV9 .
CASSRSLAGAYEQFF TGTGCCAGCAGCCGAAGCTTGGCGGGAGCATATGAGCAGTTCTTC many TRBJ2-1 TRBV11-3 TRBD2
CASSLRTSGSLDSYEQYF TGTGCCAGCAGCTTAAGGACTAGCGGGAGCTTAGACTCCTACGAGCAGTACTTC many TRBJ2-7 TRBV7-9 TRBD2
CASSSGLLNEKLFF TGTGCCAGCAGTTCAGGGCTCTTGAATGAAAAACTGTTTTTT many TRBJ1-4 TRBV6-5 .
CASSSLTSTYEQYF TGTGCCAGCAGCTCCCTGACTAGTACCTACGAGCAGTACTTC many TRBJ2-7 TRBV14 .
CASSQGRRATSLHF TGTGCCAGCAGCCAGGGCCGGCGGGCGACGTCCCTCCACTTT . TRBJ1-6 TRBV3-1 .
CASSQTWTASTDTQYF TGTGCCAGCAGCCAAACATGGACTGCAAGCACAGATACGCAGTATTTT few TRBJ2-3 TRBV7-8 .
CSASSGDRNQPQHF TGCAGTGCTAGCAGCGGTGATCGCAATCAGCCCCAGCATTTT . TRBJ1-5 TRBV20-1 .
CSASVSGGPGYEQYF TGCAGTGCTAGTGTCTCGGGAGGGCCCGGGTACGAGCAGTACTTC many TRBJ2-7 TRBV20-1 TRBD2
CASSLPGQQPQFF TGTGCCAGCAGTCTACCTGGACAGCAGCCTCAGTTCTTC many TRBJ2-1 TRBV12-3/TRBV12-4 .
CASSRDSPNTGELFF TGCGCCAGCAGCCGGGACAGCCCGAACACCGGGGAGCTGTTTTTT many TRBJ2-2 TRBV5-1 TRBD1
CASSLVQIAVQETQYF TGTGCCAGCAGCTTAGTTCAAATCGCTGTACAAGAGACCCAGTACTTC . TRBJ2-5 TRBV11-2 .
CSADTLNTEAFF TGCAGCGCGGACACCTTGAACACTGAAGCTTTCTTT many TRBJ1-1 TRBV29-1 .
CSACHGTGCSYEQYF TGCAGTGCTTGTCACGGGACAGGGTGCTCCTACGAGCAGTACTTC . TRBJ2-7 TRBV20-1 TRBD1
CASSILAGGIDEQFF TGTGCCAGTAGTATCCTAGCGGGAGGGATCGATGAGCAGTTCTTC few TRBJ2-1 TRBV19 TRBD2
CASSQPWREGGNSPLHF TGTGCCAGCAGCCAACCTTGGAGGGAGGGCGGTAATTCACCCCTCCACTTT . TRBJ1-6 TRBV7-9 .